The 12 T cell receptor beta chains below all came from one sample that was sequenced in a study of blood T cell repertoires in COVID-19. Using immunoSEQ multiplex PCR, the repertoire was profiled, and TCRdb retains in-frame clones only, with some absent. The sample yields about 130,000 clones, about 88% seen once. The sequencing sample was made of peripheral blood. Source of these receptors: an elderly woman with acute or convalescent COVID-19.

The chain is built from TRBV6-2 or TRBV6-3 and TRBJ1-2, with TRBD1 as a possible D gene (6 bases). There are 12 residues in the CDR3. The germline gives CDR1 MNHEY, CDR2 SVGEGT. V was clipped by 5 bases and J by 8 bases, with 12 bases between them. The CDR3 region is CASSTTGTGYTF. The CDR3 region has the DNA TGTGCCAGCAGTACAACCGGGACAGGCTACACCTTC.

The DNA of the CDR3 is TGCGCCAGCAGCCAATACGGGACAGTTACTAATGAAAAACTGTTTTTT. Encoded protein: CASSQYGTVTNEKLFF. J is TRBJ1-4 and V is TRBV4-1, with 7 bases matching TRBD1. From germline, CDR1 is MGHRA and CDR2 YSYEKL. V lost 2 bases and J lost 2; bases outside the gene matches: 5. The CDR3 has 16 residues.

V usage is TRBV7-3 and J usage is TRBJ2-5, with 7 bases aligning to TRBD1. From germline, CDR1 is SGHTA and CDR2 FQGTGA. This CDR3 comprises 15 residues. V lost 1 base and J lost 1; bases outside the gene matches: 3. This chain's CDR3 is CASSLNRGSQETQYF. CDR3 in DNA: TGTGCCAGCAGCTTAAACAGGGGAAGCCAAGAGACCCAGTACTTC. Supplemented by reference TRBV7-3 and TRBJ2-5, the full variable domain reads GAGVSQTPSNKVTEKGKYVELRCDPISGHTALYWYRQSLGQGPEFLIYFQGTGAADDSGLPNDRFFAVRPEGSVSTLKIQRTERGDSAVYLCASSLNRGSQETQYFGPGTRLLVL.

This clone was found once. This chain uses TRBV27 with TRBJ1-4, with D maybe TRBD1 (5 bases). V dropped 0 bases and J dropped 8 bases, with 10 bases sitting between them. The CDR3 is made up of 14 amino acids. Germline loops: CDR1 MNHEY, CDR2 SMNVEV (reference sequence). This CDR3 is CASSLSSGREKLFF. CDR3 bases: TGTGCCAGCAGTTTATCTTCAGGGCGGGAAAAACTGTTTTTT. The full variable domain, rest sourced from reference TRBV27 and TRBJ1-4, is EAQVTQNPRYLITVTGKKLTVTCSQNMNHEYMSWYRQDPGLGLRQIYYSMNVEVTDKGDVPEGYKVSRKEKRNFPLILESPSPNQTSLYFCASSLSSGREKLFFGSGTQLSVL.

The V and J genes are TRBV19 and TRBJ1-5, with D unresolved. The V end lost 5 bases, the J end lost 5 bases, and 16 bases lay between the germline ends. The CDR3 has 15 residues. Germline V gene lookup returns CDR1 LNHDA and CDR2 SQIVND (reference sequence). Here the CDR3 DNA reads TGTGCCAGTAGTTCGGTAGGAGGGTCCCATCAGCCCCAGCATTTT. Residues: CASSSVGGSHQPQHF.

This chain uses TRBV12-3 or TRBV12-4 with TRBJ2-3; D is possibly TRBD1 (5 bases). This CDR3 contains 12 residues. Between the trimmed V and J ends, which lost 3 bases and 11 bases, there was a span of 12 bases. CDR3 DNA: TGTGCCAGCAGTTTTTTAGGGGCGAGGCAGTATTTT. Translation: CASSFLGARQYF.

The gene calls are TRBV5-4 and TRBJ2-5, with 9 bases that match TRBD2. The CDR3 covers 15 residues. CDR1 is SGHNT, CDR2 YYREEE, per germline (reference sequence). V was clipped by 4 bases and J by 2 bases; unmatched bases: 6. The CDR3 nucleotides read TGTGCCAGCAGCCTGGGACTAGCCAGTCAAGAGACCCAGTACTTC. Its translation: CASSLGLASQETQYF.

The chain links TRBV14 to TRBJ2-7; D may be TRBD1 (5 bases). This CDR3 is 12 amino acids long. V lost 2 bases, J lost 4 bases, and 6 bases lay in between. CDR1 is SGHDN and CDR2 is FVKESK in the germline V gene. The CDR3 DNA reads as TGTGCCAGCAGCCAACAGGGTTACGAGCAGTACTTC. This gives the protein CASSQQGYEQYF.

The chain combines TRBV7-2 with TRBJ1-2; D is possibly TRBD1 (5 bases). Germline CDR1 is SGHTA and CDR2 is FQGNSA. This CDR3 is 14 amino acids long. Trimming removed 3 bases from V and 2 bases from J, with 10 bases in between. The CDR3 DNA reads as TGTGCCAGCAGCTTGGCAGGGTACAACTATGGCTACACCTTC. Residues: CASSLAGYNYGYTF.

The rearrangement joins TRBV5-6 to TRBJ2-7; 7 nucleotides align to TRBD2. This CDR3 spans 13 amino acids. J gave up 2 bases and V 4 bases, and 3 bases lay outside the gene matches. The germline V gene has CDR1 SGHDT and CDR2 YYEEEE. CDR3 coding DNA: TGTGCCAGCAGCGTGGGACTAACCTACGAGCAGTACTTC. As protein: CASSVGLTYEQYF.

The chain has TRBV6-5 and TRBJ1-2; TRBD1 aligns across 7 bases. Unmatched junction bases numbered 12, after V lost 6 bases and J lost 5 bases. Germline values: CDR1 MNHEY, CDR2 SVGAGI. The CDR3 has 15 residues. Written as DNA, the CDR3 is TGTGCCAGCAGACCCGGCGACAGGGCTCAATATGGCTACACCTTC. Residues: CASRPGDRAQYGYTF.

The chain combines TRBV3-1 (or the pseudogene TRBV3-2) with TRBJ2-3; 10 bases fit TRBD2. V shed 0 bases, J shed 8 bases, and the junction held 11 bases outside the gene matches. CDR1 and CDR2 (germline): LGHDT, YNNKEL (reference sequence). The CDR3 is made up of 17 amino acids. The CDR3 loop is CASSQEGGLAGAGTQYF. The CDR3 DNA reads TGTGCCAGCAGCCAAGAAGGTGGTCTAGCGGGAGCGGGTACGCAGTATTTT.